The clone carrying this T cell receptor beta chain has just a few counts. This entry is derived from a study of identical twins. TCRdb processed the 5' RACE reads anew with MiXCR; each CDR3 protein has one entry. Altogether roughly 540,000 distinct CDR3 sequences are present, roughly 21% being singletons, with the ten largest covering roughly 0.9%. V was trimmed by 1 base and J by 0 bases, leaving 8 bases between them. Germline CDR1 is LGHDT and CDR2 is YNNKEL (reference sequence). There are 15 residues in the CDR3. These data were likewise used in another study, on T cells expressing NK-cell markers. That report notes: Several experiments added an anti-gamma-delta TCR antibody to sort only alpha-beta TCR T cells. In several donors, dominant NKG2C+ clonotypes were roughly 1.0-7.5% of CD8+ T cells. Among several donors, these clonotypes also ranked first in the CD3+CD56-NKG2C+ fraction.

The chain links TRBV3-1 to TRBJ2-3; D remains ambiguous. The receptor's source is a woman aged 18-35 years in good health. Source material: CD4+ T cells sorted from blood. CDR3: CASSQVPTSTDTQYF. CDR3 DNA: TGTGCCAGCAGCCAAGTCCCGACTAGCACAGATACGCAGTATTTT.